Below, one TCR beta chain is given with its context. Antigen unknown. These data originate in a study of cytomegalovirus exposure and HLA in healthy donors. As for the study in general: The Caucasian-associated ancestry cluster held less than 85% of a few hundred genotyped donors.

Germline V gives CDR1 SGHAT, CDR2 FQNNGV. The CDR3 spans 15 residues. Findings of the study overall: Associated with HLA alleles at 0.05 false discovery rate in a later analysis were 16,951 TCR beta sequences.

The primer mix had 60 Vbeta and 13 Jbeta primers. The method was immunoSEQ multiplex PCR; TCRdb's version includes in-frame clones alone and lacks a portion of them. This sample has about 200,000 clones, with 75% to 85% found just once. This receptor was obtained from a girl aged 5-17 years in good health and CMV-seropositive. Source material: PBMCs. V and J are TRBV11-2 and TRBJ2-5, with TRBD2 matching 15 bases. The DNA end favors TRBJ2-7, so the J call may be wrong. CDR3 DNA sequence: TGTGCCAGCAGCTACGGGACTAGCGGGGGGTACGAGCAGTACTTC. Translated, it gives CASSYGTSGGYEQYF.